Shown below are 26 T cell receptor beta chains from a single sample sequenced in a study of T cells in Graves' hyperthyroidism and ophthalmopathy. Authors of the study amplified TCR beta CDR3 regions from RNA transcripts. First-round RT-PCR with HTBI primers amplified the TCR CDR3 region. TCRdb ran MiXCR on the multiplex PCR reads and lists one entry per CDR3 protein. Here the sample spans roughly 160,000 distinct CDR3 sequences, just under 9.5% being singletons. The specimen sequenced was blood. These receptor sequences come from a woman aged 18-30 years with Graves' hyperthyroidism that later progressed to Graves' ophthalmopathy.

This clonotype was detected many times. The chain is built from TRBV19 and TRBJ1-5, with a possible D match to TRBD1 (6 bases). The CDR3 is 15 residues long. Germline V gene sequence: CDR1 LNHDA, CDR2 SQIVND (reference sequence). Trimming left V 3 bases short and J 6 bases short, with 15 bases between. CDR3 bases: TGTGCCAGTAGTATGGCTGGGACATCGGGTCAGCCCCAGCATTTT. Encoded protein: CASSMAGTSGQPQHF.

The gene calls are TRBV7-9 and TRBJ2-3; 9 bases agree with TRBD2. Trimming removed 10 bases from V and 6 bases from J; junction bases left unmatched: 8. The CDR3 is made up of 13 amino acids. Per the germline V gene, CDR1 is SEHNR and CDR2 is FQNEAQ (reference sequence). CDR3 nucleotides: TGTGCCACCCAGCGGGGGGCAGCGGATACGCAGTATTTT. This codes for CATQRGAADTQYF.

J is TRBJ1-1 and V is TRBV12-3 or TRBV12-4, with a weak D call TRBD1 (6 bases). The germline V and J ends were trimmed by 4 bases and 0 bases, with 12 bases remaining between them. The CDR3 has 15 amino acids. The CDR3 protein is CASSSRTDLNTEAFF. The CDR3 region has the DNA TGTGCCAGCAGTTCTCGGACAGACCTGAACACTGAAGCTTTCTTT.

Ten or more counts support this clonotype. The chain uses TRBV7-3 and TRBJ1-1, with D uncertain. The CDR3 totals 14 residues. Trimming took off 6 bases at V and 7 bases at J, with 18 bases between the two ends. Looked up from germline, CDR1 is SGHTA and CDR2 is FQGTGA. The CDR3 here is CASSPQVEAGEAFF. CDR3 in DNA: TGTGCCAGCAGTCCTCAAGTTGAGGCTGGTGAAGCTTTCTTT.

As to this clonotype: A junction boundary mismatches the germline segment, possibly from a read error. The chain has TRBV13 and TRBJ2-2; 9 nucleotides align to TRBD2. The CDR3 spans 16 residues. CDR1 is PRHDT and CDR2 is FYEKMQ in the germline V gene (reference sequence). CDR3 residues: CASSRGGASNTGEPFF. The DNA for the CDR3 is TGTGCCAGCAGCCGCGGGGGGGCCTCGAACACCGGGGAGCCGTTTTTT.

This clonotype was picked up many times. The J gene is TRBJ2-7, the V gene TRBV6-6, with 12 bases fitting TRBD2. Germline trimming cut 4 bases from V and 3 bases from J; bases unmatched to any gene: 1. The V gene's germline CDR1 is MNHNY and CDR2 SVGAGI (reference sequence). CDR3 size: 14 residues. The CDR3 region has the DNA TGTGCCAGCAGTTCTAGCGGGAGGGTCTACGAGCAGTACTTC. It codes for CASSSSGRVYEQYF.

The sample holds a few counts of this clonotype. The chain has TRBV27 and TRBJ2-1; TRBD1 matches at 8 bases. Germline V CDR1 and CDR2: MNHEY, SMNVEV (reference sequence). V trimming: 3 bases; J trimming: 6 bases; junction bases outside the gene matches: 4. This CDR3 is built from 14 residues. The CDR3 loop reads CASSFGTGSNEQFF. The CDR3 coding sequence is TGTGCCAGCAGTTTCGGGACAGGTTCCAATGAGCAGTTCTTC.

On this clonotype itself: A much more abundant neighbour one base away suggests this may be a read error. J is TRBJ1-1 and V is TRBV5-1; a possible D gene is TRBD1 (6 bases). This CDR3 has 15 amino acids. Per the germline V gene, CDR1 is SGHRS and CDR2 is YFSETQ. The V gene lost 4 bases and the J gene lost 3 bases, with 16 bases spanning the gap. The CDR3 loop reads CASSMKQGSDTEAFF. The CDR3 DNA sequence: TGCGCCAGCAGCATGAAACAGGGAAGTGACACTGAAGCTTTCTTT.

This clonotype turned up a few times. The chain uses TRBV9 and TRBJ2-6, with D perhaps given as TRBD1 or TRBD2 (5 bases each). The CDR3 contains 12 residues. The V gene lost 3 bases and the J gene lost 13 bases, with 11 bases spanning the gap. Germline V gives CDR1 SGDLS, CDR2 YYNGEE. The CDR3: CASSAPGLVLTF. The CDR3 DNA reads TGTGCCAGCAGCGCCCCGGGGCTGGTCCTGACTTTC.

This clonotype was picked up many times. This chain links TRBV28 with TRBJ2-1; 8 bases are shared with TRBD1. V trimming: 3 bases; J trimming: 3 bases; junction bases outside the gene matches: 7. This CDR3 region has 16 residues. Germline V gene lookup returns CDR1 MDHEN and CDR2 SYDVKM. CDR3 sequence (DNA): TGTGCCAGCAGTTTCTTTACCGGGACAGGCTACAATGAGCAGTTCTTC. It is translated as CASSFFTGTGYNEQFF.

In its sample, this clonotype was seen many times. The V call is TRBV6-1, the J call TRBJ1-1; D is unresolved. Germline-derived CDR1 and CDR2 are MNHNS and SASEGT. The CDR3 contains 14 residues. Trimming stripped 6 bases from V and 0 bases from J, with 11 bases between. The CDR3 reads CASSQQTMNTEAFF. The CDR3 nucleotides read TGTGCCAGCAGCCAACAAACCATGAACACTGAAGCTTTCTTT.

This clonotype was observed at least ten times. V and J are TRBV11-2 and TRBJ2-3, with TRBD2 as a possible D gene (5 bases). This CDR3 comprises 17 residues. Trimming took 0 bases from V and 0 from J, leaving 13 bases between them. Germline CDR1 is SGHAT and CDR2 is FQNNGV. CDR3 residues: CASSLDGAVGSTDTQYF. For the CDR3, the DNA is TGTGCCAGCAGCTTAGATGGAGCGGTGGGGAGCACAGATACGCAGTATTTT.

This clonotype showed up many times. The chain employs TRBV20-1 and TRBJ2-5, with TRBD2 matching over 8 bases. The CDR3 is 14 amino acids. Germline CDR1 reads DFQATT; CDR2 reads SNEGSKA (reference sequence). Trimming removed 3 bases from V and 3 bases from J; junction bases left unmatched: 6. CDR3 nucleotide sequence: TGCAGTGCTAGCCTTAGCGGGGATAAAGAGACCCAGTACTTC. This translates into CSASLSGDKETQYF.

This clonotype turned up a few times. J is TRBJ2-4 and V is TRBV18; a weak D match, TRBD1 (5 bases). CDR3 length: 14 amino acids. CDR1 is KGHSH, CDR2 LQKENI, per germline. V was cut by 3 bases and J by 6 bases, with 12 bases left in between. The CDR3 nucleotides are TGTGCCAGCTCACCTCAGGGTGGCGGAAACATTCAGTACTTC. Translating gives CASSPQGGGNIQYF. The full variable domain, rest sourced from reference TRBV18 and TRBJ2-4, is NAGVMQNPRHLVRRRGQEARLRCSPMKGHSHVYWYRQLPEEGLKFMVYLQKENIIDESGMPKERFSAEFPKEGPSILRIQQVVRGDSAAYFCASSPQGGGNIQYFGAGTRLSVL.

This clonotype showed up many times. J is TRBJ2-2 and V is TRBV28, with TRBD1 as a possible D gene (5 bases). This CDR3 is built from 15 residues. Germline CDR1 MDHEN, CDR2 SYDVKM. V was pared by 3 bases and J by 3 bases, with 11 bases between. CDR3 in amino acids: CASSFRDSHTGELFF. CDR3 nucleotides: TGTGCCAGCAGTTTCCGTGACAGCCACACCGGGGAGCTGTTTTTT.

This clonotype was counted at least ten times. The V and J genes are TRBV27 and TRBJ1-6, with 7 bases lining up with TRBD1. This CDR3 is built from 15 residues. The germline CDR1 and CDR2 sequences are MNHEY and SMNVEV (reference sequence). The ends lost 7 bases at V and 7 bases at J; junction bases unmatched: 10. CDR3 sequence (DNA): TGTGCCAGCACCACAAGGACAGGCCTAAATTCACCCCTCCACTTT. This encodes CASTTRTGLNSPLHF.

This clonotype was recorded at least ten times. This chain connects TRBV19 to TRBJ1-1; D might be TRBD1 (5 bases). This CDR3 comprises 16 residues. Trimming stripped 7 bases from V and 1 base from J, with 19 bases between. CDR1 is LNHDA and CDR2 is SQIVND in the germline V gene (reference sequence). The CDR3 loop reads CASTNVGGGGNTEAFF. The CDR3 coding sequence is TGTGCCAGTACCAATGTGGGGGGAGGTGGGAACACTGAAGCTTTCTTT.

Only a few counts were recorded for this clonotype. The genes are TRBV20-1 and TRBJ2-7, with TRBD2 matching over 9 bases. The CDR3 has 14 amino acids. Germline V gene data show CDR1 as DFQATT and CDR2 as SNEGSKA (reference sequence). V lost 5 bases and J lost 1; bases outside the gene matches: 6. CDR3 amino acids: CSAFLAGRSYEQYF. In DNA, the CDR3 is TGCAGTGCTTTCCTAGCGGGAAGGTCCTACGAGCAGTACTTC.

The gene calls are TRBV6-1 and TRBJ1-3; D unclear. CDR1 MNHNS and CDR2 SASEGT come from the germline V gene. The CDR3 extends over 16 amino acids. Trimming took 2 bases from V and 1 from J, leaving 12 bases between them. CDR3 protein: CASSEWLIPSGNTIYF. CDR3 sequence (DNA): TGTGCCAGCAGTGAATGGTTGATACCTTCTGGAAACACCATATATTTT.

This clonotype showed up many times. The chain is built from TRBV30 and TRBJ1-5; tentatively, D is TRBD1 (6 bases). V lost 1 base and J lost 6, with 10 bases in between. This CDR3 spans 13 amino acids. Per the germline V gene, CDR1 is GTSNPN and CDR2 is SVGIG (reference sequence). In DNA form, the CDR3 reads TGTGCCTGGAGTGGAACAGGGCGTCAGCCCCAGCATTTT. This sequence encodes CAWSGTGRQPQHF.

This clonotype was seen many times. The chain is built from TRBV28 and TRBJ1-6, with TRBD1 matching 9 bases. This CDR3 contains 13 residues. Trimming took 7 bases from V and 9 from J; bases not matched to a gene: 4. Germline-derived CDR1 and CDR2 are MDHEN and SYDVKM. CDR3 loop: CASKDRGASPLHF. CDR3 bases: TGTGCCAGCAAGGACAGGGGAGCTTCACCCCTCCACTTT.

In its sample, this clonotype was seen many times. The chain has TRBV11-2 and TRBJ2-1, with 9 bases matching TRBD2. The length of the CDR3 is 20 residues. V gave up 5 bases and J gave up 2 bases; unmatched junction bases: 19. Germline CDR1 and CDR2: SGHAT and FQNNGV. Written as DNA, the CDR3 is TGTGCCAGCAGCCCAGCCGGGACTAGCCTTATTGACGCAGCCTACAATGAGCAGTTCTTC. Translating gives CASSPAGTSLIDAAYNEQFF.

At least ten counts were recorded for this clonotype. V gene TRBV3-1 combines with J gene TRBJ2-1; D is possibly TRBD2 (7 bases). This CDR3 comprises 16 residues. V was clipped by 4 bases and J by 8 bases, with 21 bases between them. The V gene's germline CDR1 is LGHDT and CDR2 YNNKEL (reference sequence). The CDR3 sequence is CASSPRWQVGGHEQFF. CDR3 DNA sequence: TGTGCCAGCAGCCCCAGATGGCAGGTGGGGGGGCATGAGCAGTTCTTC.

In this sample, this clonotype turned up a few times. The chain combines TRBV10-3 with TRBJ1-5; 11 bases match TRBD1. Trimming at V came to 9 bases and at J to 0 bases, leaving 1 base not matched to a gene. Germline CDR1 reads ENHRY; CDR2 reads SYGVKD. The CDR3 spans 14 residues. CDR3 in amino acids: CAIGTGGSNQPQHF. As DNA, the CDR3 is TGTGCCATTGGGACAGGGGGTAGCAATCAGCCCCAGCATTTT.

Only a few counts were recorded for this clonotype. The chain links TRBV4-1 to TRBJ2-5, with a possible D match to TRBD1 (6 bases). Germline lookup yields CDR1 MGHRA and CDR2 YSYEKL. The CDR3 is 15 amino acids. V was cut by 4 bases and J by 9 bases, with 21 bases left in between. The CDR3 spells CASSPLGTRDYSQYF. Written as DNA, the CDR3 is TGCGCCAGCAGCCCCCTAGGGACACGAGATTATTCCCAGTACTTC.

The table lists this clonotype with many counts. This chain uses TRBV7-2 with TRBJ2-7; D possibly corresponds to TRBD1 (5 bases). Germline CDR1 reads SGHTA; CDR2 reads FQGNSA. V lost 5 bases and J 9 bases, leaving 11 bases between the germline ends. The CDR3 has 11 residues. CDR3 bases: TGTGCCAGCAGCGCACAGGTTTCGCAGTACTTC. It specifies CASSAQVSQYF.